The sequence of this T cell receptor beta chain was determined in a study of shared clonotypes between healthy human individuals. Naive CD8 cells comprised CD45RO-negative, CCR7-positively selected cells, excluding terminally differentiated effector memory CD45RA+ cells. Here immunoSEQ multiplex PCR was the method, and the copy in TCRdb shows in-frame clones only, minus some. The data show more than 550,000 clones, around 92% seen once. The TCR originated in a man aged 25 to 40 in good health. The sample was naive CD8+ T cells sorted from blood.

The CDR3 sequence: CASSFSGTTPYNEQFF. As DNA, the CDR3 is TGTGCCAGCAGCTTTTCCGGGACTACCCCCTACAATGAGCAGTTCTTC. This chain links TRBV5-6 with TRBJ2-1; TRBD2 matches at 7 bases. The CDR3 is 16 residues long. Per germline, CDR1 SGHDT and CDR2 YYEEEE. V lost 2 bases, J lost 2 bases, and 7 bases stayed unmatched.